Listed below are T cell receptor beta chains from one sample, sequenced in a study of blood T cell repertoires in COVID-19. Sequencing was performed with immunoSEQ multiplex PCR; in TCRdb, only in-frame clones are kept and a portion is missing. The table shows 90,000 to 120,000 clones, with 85% to 90% occurring only once. The sample taken for sequencing was peripheral blood. The receptors were gathered from a human donor in a cohort sampled during active COVID-19. Each CDR3 is given without its conserved first and last residue. The D gene is left open where the match is weak.

>13|TRBJ1-2|TRBD1|TRBV6-5
ASRVRTGDYYGYT
>12|TRBJ2-3|TRBD2|TRBV10-1
ASSEGGGSATQY
>13|TRBJ2-3|.|TRBV6-5
ASSRQDPSTDTQY
>13|TRBJ2-5|TRBD2|TRBV27
ASSLKAGGRETQY
>14|TRBJ2-1|TRBD2|TRBV7-9
ASSRWAGDSYNEQF
>9|TRBJ1-2|.|TRBV24-1
ATSPGNGYT
>14|TRBJ2-1|TRBD2|TRBV10-3
AISQTSGRDYNEQF
>13|TRBJ2-1|TRBD2|TRBV7-2
ASSFSGLAGAPQF
>11|TRBJ1-5|.|TRBV27
ASSPQGWGPQH
>13|TRBJ1-2|TRBD1|TRBV28
ASSTSTGWVSGYT
>14|TRBJ2-4|.|TRBV11-2
ASSSGGANRGYFQY
>12|TRBJ2-7|TRBD1|TRBV9
ASSTGGWGYEQY
>13|TRBJ1-2|.|TRBV28
ATRDYGGAGYGYT
>14|TRBJ1-6|.|TRBV19
ASSTLWGGTNSPLH
>14|TRBJ2-1|TRBD2|TRBV4-2
ASSQGLAGGPPEQF
>12|TRBJ2-2|.|TRBV9
ASSVGRNTGELF
>15|TRBJ1-4|TRBD1|TRBV7-9
ASSRDRGWATNEKLF
>11|TRBJ1-5|.|TRBV12-3/TRBV12-4
AIADSPNQPQH
>10|TRBJ2-6|.|TRBV4-2
ASSQVSGDVT
>11|TRBJ2-3|.|TRBV19
ASSIERPDTQY